These 11 T cell receptor beta chains share one sample of origin, sequenced in a study of shared clonotypes between healthy human individuals. This table comes from immunoSEQ multiplex PCR, and its TCRdb copy is limited to in-frame clones, with some not included. The data show some 2.1 million clones, about 95% seen once. Only CD45RO-negative cells positively selected for CCR7 counted as naive CD8 cells, so terminally differentiated effector memory CD45RA+ cells were excluded. The specimen was naive CD8+ T cells sorted from blood. Receptor source: a man aged 18 to 30 in good health.

V is TRBV15 and J is TRBJ2-1, with D perhaps matching TRBD1 or TRBD2 (5 bases each). From germline, CDR1 is LNHNV and CDR2 YYDKDF (reference sequence). V lost 8 bases and J 5 bases, leaving 19 bases between the germline ends. The CDR3 is 15 residues long. The CDR3 DNA follows: TGTGCCACCGCGCCCTCGGGGCTTGTTGACAATGAGCAGTTCTTC. This encodes CATAPSGLVDNEQFF.

The CDR3 region is CASQGQNNQPQHF. The CDR3 region has the DNA TGTGCCAGCCAAGGGCAGAACAATCAGCCCCAGCATTTT. The rearrangement links TRBV28 to TRBJ1-5; D gene unclear. CDR1 and CDR2 (germline): MDHEN, SYDVKM. V shed 8 bases and J shed 3 bases, with 11 bases lying between them. This CDR3 spans 13 amino acids.

The chain is built from TRBV9 and TRBJ2-3, with 15 bases matching TRBD2. Trimming at V came to 4 bases and at J to 2 bases, leaving 11 bases not matched to a gene. This CDR3 contains 19 residues. Germline V CDR1 and CDR2: SGDLS, YYNGEE. The CDR3 DNA follows: TGTGCCAGCAGCTTCGGGGGGACTAGCGGGAGGACCCTCACAGATACGCAGTATTTT. It is translated as CASSFGGTSGRTLTDTQYF.

Remarks on this clone: The sample has other DNA sequences that encode this CDR3 too. This chain links TRBV7-9 with TRBJ2-7; D gene ambiguous. Trimming cost V 5 bases and J 4 bases, with 9 bases left between them. The V gene's germline CDR1 is SEHNR and CDR2 FQNEAQ (reference sequence). The CDR3 covers 12 residues. This CDR3 reads CASSPHPYEQYF. The CDR3 coding sequence is TGTGCCAGCAGCCCCCACCCATACGAGCAGTACTTC.

This chain uses TRBV28 with TRBJ1-2; 7 bases are shared with TRBD1. Germline CDR1 MDHEN, CDR2 SYDVKM. V lost 3 bases to trimming and J lost 3 bases; unmatched junction nucleotides: 10. This CDR3 is 16 amino acids long. This CDR3 is CASSFVGTGVDYGYTF. The CDR3, as DNA: TGTGCCAGCAGTTTTGTAGGAACAGGGGTAGACTATGGCTACACCTTC.

The chain combines TRBV7-2 with TRBJ1-1; no clear D. CDR1 is SGHTA and CDR2 is FQGNSA in the germline V gene. V lost 1 base and J 5 bases, leaving 8 bases between the germline ends. The CDR3 has 13 amino acids. The CDR3 loop is CASSLGGVTEAFF. In nucleotides, the CDR3 is TGTGCCAGCAGCTTAGGTGGGGTAACTGAAGCTTTCTTT.

This clone was counted once. This chain links TRBV6-1 with TRBJ1-1; D is unresolved. CDR1 is MNHNS, CDR2 SASEGT, per germline. The CDR3 runs 13 residues. The germline V and J ends were trimmed by 3 bases and 4 bases, with 9 bases remaining between them. The CDR3 sequence is CASSEGIGTEAFF. DNA of the CDR3: TGTGCCAGCAGTGAGGGGATCGGCACTGAAGCTTTCTTT.

Of note for this clone: The same CDR3 also results from other DNA sequences found in this sample. The chain couples TRBV5-1 to TRBJ2-7; 10 positions agree with TRBD2. CDR1 is SGHRS, CDR2 YFSETQ, per germline. With 3 bases clipped from V and 2 bases from J, the junction kept 2 bases outside the gene matches. CDR3 length equals 14 residues. The CDR3 is CASSWTSGTYEQYF. In nucleotides, the CDR3 is TGCGCCAGCAGCTGGACTAGCGGAACCTACGAGCAGTACTTC.

The chain uses TRBV7-2 and TRBJ2-1, with 9 bases that match TRBD2. V gave up 0 bases and J gave up 2 bases; unmatched junction bases: 11. CDR1 and CDR2 from the germline V gene are SGHTA and FQGNSA. This CDR3 comprises 19 residues. The CDR3, as DNA: TGTGCCAGCAGCTTAGCTGCTGCTAGCGGGGAAACGCCCTACAATGAGCAGTTCTTC. Its translation: CASSLAAASGETPYNEQFF.

This clone was detected only once. This sample includes further DNA sequences coding for the same CDR3. The rearrangement joins TRBV30 to TRBJ2-5, with TRBD2 matching 11 bases. Germline lookup yields CDR1 GTSNPN and CDR2 SVGIG (reference sequence). With V trimmed by 0 bases and J by 5 bases, 5 bases remained unmatched. The CDR3 runs 15 residues. Written as DNA, the CDR3 is TGTGCCTGGAGTGTACTAGCGGGAGCGGGGGAGACCCAGTACTTC. Translation gives CAWSVLAGAGETQYF.

J is TRBJ2-1 and V is TRBV13; possibly TRBD1 for D (5 bases). Germline-derived CDR1 and CDR2 are PRHDT and FYEKMQ (reference sequence). This CDR3 is built from 15 residues. V lost 0 bases and J 4 bases, leaving 10 bases between the germline ends. CDR3 loop: CASSLGDKTYNEQFF. CDR3 nucleotide sequence: TGTGCCAGCAGCTTAGGGGACAAGACGTACAATGAGCAGTTCTTC.